Listed below are T cell receptor beta chains from one sample, sequenced in a study of T-cell reconstitution after alpha-beta-depleted transplantation in children. TCRdb re-derived calls from the PCR reads in MiXCR, one entry per CDR3 protein. The profile shows roughly 200,000 distinct CDR3 sequences, less than 8% of them singletons. Here the sequenced sample was PBMCs from the stem cell graft donor, taken from the stem cell graft. All receptors come from a human donor who donated a stem cell graft to a child with Wiskott-Aldrich syndrome. CDR3s include the opening cysteine and the closing phenylalanine or tryptophan. The D gene is left open where the match is weak. Clone size, where shown, is once, few, many, or a class for clones that have expanded.

J gene: TRBJ2-7; clone size: NA; D gene: NA; V gene: TRBV14; CDR3 protein: CASSPGPLLSYEQYF; CDR3 DNA: TGTGCCAGCAGCCCGGGACCGTTACTCTCCTACGAGCAGTACTTC
J gene: TRBJ2-5; clone size: many; D gene: NA; V gene: TRBV30; CDR3 protein: CAWSVVPATQYF; CDR3 DNA: TGTGCCTGGAGTGTTGTCCCGGCCACCCAGTACTTC
J gene: TRBJ1-1; clone size: many; D gene: TRBD1; V gene: TRBV5-6; CDR3 protein: CASSSPGRGAASTEAFF; CDR3 DNA: TGTGCCAGCAGCTCACCCGGCAGGGGGGCTGCAAGCACTGAAGCTTTCTTT
J gene: TRBJ2-3; clone size: many; D gene: NA; V gene: TRBV6-6; CDR3 protein: CASSPIGDTQYF; CDR3 DNA: TGTGCCAGCAGCCCCATTGGAGATACGCAGTATTTT
J gene: TRBJ2-7; clone size: NA; D gene: NA; V gene: TRBV14; CDR3 protein: CASSQVDVYEQYF; CDR3 DNA: TGTGCCAGCAGCCAAGTCGATGTCTACGAGCAGTACTTC
J gene: TRBJ2-3; clone size: many; D gene: TRBD2; V gene: TRBV20-1; CDR3 protein: CSARDLAVSTDTQYF; CDR3 DNA: TGCAGTGCTAGAGACCTAGCGGTTAGCACAGATACGCAGTATTTT
J gene: TRBJ2-2; clone size: many; D gene: TRBD2; V gene: TRBV7-9; CDR3 protein: CASSLEIAGRNTGELFF; CDR3 DNA: TGTGCCAGCAGCTTAGAGATAGCGGGGCGGAACACCGGGGAGCTGTTTTTT
J gene: TRBJ1-4; clone size: NA; D gene: TRBD1; V gene: TRBV20-1; CDR3 protein: CSAIRDRGLSNEKLFF; CDR3 DNA: TGCAGTGCTATCCGGGACAGGGGGCTGTCTAATGAAAAACTGTTTTTT
J gene: TRBJ2-5; clone size: few; D gene: NA; V gene: TRBV3-1; CDR3 protein: CASSHHLETQYF; CDR3 DNA: TGTGCCAGCAGCCATCACTTGGAGACCCAGTACTTC
J gene: TRBJ2-2; clone size: few; D gene: NA; V gene: TRBV3-1; CDR3 protein: CASSQSTGELFF; CDR3 DNA: TGTGCCAGCAGCCAATCGACCGGGGAGCTGTTTTTT
J gene: TRBJ2-1; clone size: many; D gene: TRBD2; V gene: TRBV9; CDR3 protein: CASSTTSGLSYNEQFF; CDR3 DNA: TGTGCCAGCAGCACCACTAGCGGCTTATCCTACAATGAGCAGTTCTTC
J gene: TRBJ2-7; clone size: many; D gene: TRBD1; V gene: TRBV13; CDR3 protein: CASNKQGTYEQYF; CDR3 DNA: TGTGCCAGCAATAAACAGGGGACCTACGAGCAGTACTTC
J gene: TRBJ2-2; clone size: many; D gene: NA; V gene: TRBV29-1; CDR3 protein: CSVRTSNTGELFF; CDR3 DNA: TGCAGCGTACGCACCTCAAACACCGGGGAGCTGTTTTTT
J gene: TRBJ2-1; clone size: many; D gene: TRBD2; V gene: TRBV24-1; CDR3 protein: CATSDLAGASYNEQFF; CDR3 DNA: TGTGCCACCAGTGATTTGGCGGGAGCTTCCTACAATGAGCAGTTCTTC
J gene: TRBJ2-5; clone size: few; D gene: NA; V gene: TRBV5-1; CDR3 protein: CASKREVQETQYF; CDR3 DNA: TGCGCCAGCAAGAGGGAGGTCCAAGAGACCCAGTACTTC
J gene: TRBJ2-1; clone size: many; D gene: NA; V gene: TRBV10-3; CDR3 protein: CAISEPSGSYNEQFF; CDR3 DNA: TGTGCCATCAGTGAGCCGAGCGGAAGCTACAATGAGCAGTTCTTC
J gene: TRBJ2-7; clone size: many; D gene: NA; V gene: TRBV30; CDR3 protein: CAGFRGGHEQYF; CDR3 DNA: TGTGCCGGGTTTAGAGGAGGCCACGAGCAGTACTTC
J gene: TRBJ2-2; clone size: many; D gene: TRBD2; V gene: TRBV15; CDR3 protein: CATSSPLAGGITGELFF; CDR3 DNA: TGTGCCACCAGCTCCCCCCTAGCGGGGGGAATCACCGGGGAGCTGTTTTTT
J gene: TRBJ1-5; clone size: many; D gene: NA; V gene: TRBV24-1; CDR3 protein: CATSDFRGTQHF; CDR3 DNA: TGTGCCACCAGTGATTTCCGGGGTACCCAGCATTTT
J gene: TRBJ2-1; clone size: many; D gene: NA; V gene: TRBV6-1; CDR3 protein: CASSERRDNEQFF; CDR3 DNA: TGTGCCAGCAGTGAACGAAGGGACAATGAGCAGTTCTTC
J gene: TRBJ2-5; clone size: few; D gene: TRBD2; V gene: TRBV11-2; CDR3 protein: CASSRRTSGLETQYF; CDR3 DNA: TGTGCCAGCAGCCGGCGGACTAGCGGGTTGGAGACCCAGTACTTC
J gene: TRBJ1-5; clone size: many; D gene: NA; V gene: TRBV28; CDR3 protein: CASSFIGNQPQHF; CDR3 DNA: TGTGCCAGCAGTTTTATCGGCAATCAGCCCCAGCATTTT
J gene: TRBJ2-2; clone size: NA; D gene: TRBD2; V gene: TRBV29-1; CDR3 protein: CSVEDPRLAGNTGELFF; CDR3 DNA: TGCAGCGTTGAAGACCCCCGACTAGCGGGTAACACCGGGGAGCTGTTTTTT
J gene: TRBJ2-1; clone size: NA; D gene: NA; V gene: TRBV4-2; CDR3 protein: CASSPGASTTIHNEQFF; CDR3 DNA: TGTGCCAGCAGCCCTGGCGCGTCAACTACAATTCACAATGAGCAGTTCTTC
J gene: TRBJ1-1; clone size: many; D gene: NA; V gene: TRBV6-2/TRBV6-3; CDR3 protein: CASTTGNTEAFF; CDR3 DNA: TGTGCCAGCACCACAGGAAACACTGAAGCTTTCTTT
J gene: TRBJ1-1; clone size: many; D gene: NA; V gene: TRBV29-1; CDR3 protein: CSVEISPFRTFF; CDR3 DNA: TGCAGCGTTGAAATAAGCCCGTTCAGGACTTTCTTT
J gene: TRBJ1-4; clone size: many; D gene: TRBD1; V gene: TRBV5-1; CDR3 protein: CASSPGTGLATNEKLFF; CDR3 DNA: TGCGCCAGCAGCCCCGGGACAGGTCTCGCAACTAATGAAAAACTGTTTTTT
J gene: TRBJ2-1; clone size: NA; D gene: NA; V gene: TRBV7-9; CDR3 protein: CASSWDKPKQFF; CDR3 DNA: TGTGCCAGCAGTTGGGACAAACCGAAGCAGTTCTTC
J gene: TRBJ1-2; clone size: many; D gene: TRBD1; V gene: TRBV13; CDR3 protein: CASSIRQGVPPNYGYTF; CDR3 DNA: TGTGCCAGCAGCATTCGACAGGGGGTCCCGCCTAACTATGGCTACACCTTC
J gene: TRBJ2-3; clone size: many; D gene: NA; V gene: TRBV2; CDR3 protein: CASRSQGLSTDTQYF; CDR3 DNA: TGTGCCAGCAGGTCTCAGGGGCTTAGCACAGATACGCAGTATTTT
J gene: TRBJ2-7; clone size: many; D gene: TRBD2; V gene: TRBV11-2; CDR3 protein: CASSPRPSSGRISYEQYF; CDR3 DNA: TGTGCCAGCAGCCCACGCCCTTCTAGCGGGAGAATTTCCTACGAGCAGTACTTC
J gene: TRBJ2-7; clone size: NA; D gene: TRBD2; V gene: TRBV5-1; CDR3 protein: CASSFFSGRASYEQYF; CDR3 DNA: TGCGCCAGCAGCTTCTTTAGCGGGAGGGCCTCCTACGAGCAGTACTTC
J gene: TRBJ2-1; clone size: few; D gene: TRBD2; V gene: TRBV2; CDR3 protein: CASSGGTSGSWGGYPRSYNEQFF; CDR3 DNA: TGTGCCAGCAGTGGTGGGACTAGCGGGTCCTGGGGGGGATACCCAAGATCCTACAATGAGCAGTTCTTC
J gene: TRBJ2-1; clone size: many; D gene: NA; V gene: TRBV5-1; CDR3 protein: CASRGEHNEQFF; CDR3 DNA: TGCGCCAGCAGGGGGGAGCACAATGAGCAGTTCTTC
J gene: TRBJ2-1; clone size: many; D gene: TRBD1; V gene: TRBV14; CDR3 protein: CASSRTGTGAYNEQFF; CDR3 DNA: TGTGCCAGCAGCCGTACCGGGACAGGGGCCTACAATGAGCAGTTCTTC
J gene: TRBJ2-1; clone size: many; D gene: NA; V gene: TRBV10-1; CDR3 protein: CAIPRIHEQFF; CDR3 DNA: TGCGCCATCCCTAGAATCCATGAGCAGTTCTTC
J gene: TRBJ1-2; clone size: many; D gene: NA; V gene: TRBV12-3/TRBV12-4; CDR3 protein: CASSLRGNYGYTF; CDR3 DNA: TGTGCCAGCAGTTTAAGGGGGAACTATGGCTACACCTTC
J gene: TRBJ1-6; clone size: many; D gene: TRBD1; V gene: TRBV2; CDR3 protein: CASSKDRTSSYNSPLHF; CDR3 DNA: TGTGCCAGCAGTAAGGACAGGACGAGCTCCTATAATTCACCCCTCCACTTT
J gene: TRBJ1-1; clone size: many; D gene: TRBD1; V gene: TRBV18; CDR3 protein: CASSLRTGTGGSGTEAFF; CDR3 DNA: TGTGCCAGCTCGCTGCGAACCGGGACAGGGGGCTCGGGCACTGAAGCTTTCTTT
J gene: TRBJ2-2; clone size: NA; D gene: NA; V gene: TRBV7-9; CDR3 protein: CASSRPEYGYTGELFF; CDR3 DNA: TGTGCCAGCAGCCGCCCGGAGTATGGGTACACCGGGGAGCTGTTTTTT
J gene: TRBJ1-2; clone size: many; D gene: NA; V gene: TRBV25-1; CDR3 protein: CASSESGNFNYGYTF; CDR3 DNA: TGTGCCAGCAGTGAATCTGGGAATTTTAACTATGGCTACACCTTC
J gene: TRBJ2-3; clone size: many; D gene: NA; V gene: TRBV10-2; CDR3 protein: CASGPLGTDTQYF; CDR3 DNA: TGCGCCAGCGGACCCCTTGGGACAGATACGCAGTATTTT
J gene: TRBJ2-1; clone size: many; D gene: TRBD2; V gene: TRBV4-3; CDR3 protein: CASSPGTSGRTYNEQFF; CDR3 DNA: TGCGCCAGCAGCCCGGGGACTAGCGGGAGGACCTACAATGAGCAGTTCTTC
J gene: TRBJ2-5; clone size: many; D gene: NA; V gene: TRBV7-9; CDR3 protein: CASRHGTAQETQYF; CDR3 DNA: TGTGCCAGCAGACACGGGACGGCCCAAGAGACCCAGTACTTC